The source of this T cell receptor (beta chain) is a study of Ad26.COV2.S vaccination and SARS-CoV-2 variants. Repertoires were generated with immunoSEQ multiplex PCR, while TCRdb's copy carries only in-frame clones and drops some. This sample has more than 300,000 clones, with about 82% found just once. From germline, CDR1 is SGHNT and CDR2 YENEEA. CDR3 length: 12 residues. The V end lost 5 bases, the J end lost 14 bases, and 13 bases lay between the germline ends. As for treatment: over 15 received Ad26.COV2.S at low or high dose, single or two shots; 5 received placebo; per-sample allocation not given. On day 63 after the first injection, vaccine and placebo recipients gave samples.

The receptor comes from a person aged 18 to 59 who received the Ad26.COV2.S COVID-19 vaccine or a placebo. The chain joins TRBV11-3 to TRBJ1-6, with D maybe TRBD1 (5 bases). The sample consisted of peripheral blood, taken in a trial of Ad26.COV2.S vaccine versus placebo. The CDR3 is CASSPDRQSLHF. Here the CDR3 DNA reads TGTGCCAGCAGCCCGGACCGACAGTCCCTCCACTTT. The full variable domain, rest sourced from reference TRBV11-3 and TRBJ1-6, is EAGVVQSPRYKIIEKKQPVAFWCNPISGHNTLYWYLQNLGQGPELLIRYENEEAVDDSQLPKDRFSAERLKGVDSTLKIQPAELGDSAVYLCASSPDRQSLHFGNGTRLTVT.